Following are 5 T cell receptor beta chains from one sample sequenced in a study of shared clonotypes between healthy human individuals. Using immunoSEQ multiplex PCR, the repertoire was profiled, and TCRdb retains in-frame clones only, with some absent. This sample has about 1 million clones; about three quarters occur once, and the top ten carry 1.4% to 1.5%. Sequencing was carried out using memory CD4+ T cells sorted from blood. The sample's subset: CD45RA-negative fraction. Receptors were obtained from a man aged 18 to 30 in good health.

In this sample, this clone turned up once. The chain combines TRBV28 with TRBJ1-4; 11 nucleotides line up with TRBD1. This CDR3 comprises 15 residues. The J segment lost 3 bases and the V segment lost 4 bases, leaving 1 base of the junction unmatched. Germline values: CDR1 MDHEN, CDR2 SYDVKM. The CDR3 sequence: CASSWTGGANEKLFF. The CDR3 nucleotides read TGTGCCAGCAGTTGGACAGGGGGCGCTAATGAAAAACTGTTTTTT.

The gene calls are TRBV7-2 and TRBJ2-7, with a tentative D call TRBD1 (5 bases). This CDR3 has 14 residues. Germline assignment: CDR1 SGHTA and CDR2 FQGNSA. The V end lost 0 bases, the J end lost 4 bases, and 10 bases lay between the germline ends. CDR3 loop: CASSLADTQYEQYF. DNA for the CDR3: TGTGCCAGCAGCTTAGCGGACACCCAATACGAGCAGTACTTC.

The gene calls are TRBV29-1 and TRBJ2-1; 11 bases line up with TRBD2. The germline CDR1 and CDR2 sequences are SQVTM and ANQGSEA. J gave up 3 bases and V 6 bases, and 4 bases lay outside the gene matches. The CDR3 is made up of 14 amino acids. The CDR3 protein is CSVLAGGGYNEQFF. The CDR3 nucleotides are TGCAGCGTGCTAGCGGGAGGAGGCTACAATGAGCAGTTCTTC.

This clone was seen a few times. The chain uses TRBV6-5 and TRBJ1-1, with unresolved D. Per germline, CDR1 MNHEY and CDR2 SVGAGI. Trimming took off 6 bases at V and 3 bases at J, with 11 bases between the two ends. There are 13 residues in the CDR3. DNA for the CDR3: TGTGCCAGCAGCTCGACCTGGGACACTGAAGCTTTCTTT. Translated, it gives CASSSTWDTEAFF.

This clone was found a few times. This chain links TRBV2 with TRBJ2-5, with 11 positions matching TRBD2. With 3 bases clipped from V and 5 bases from J, the junction kept 8 bases outside the gene matches. Germline CDR1 SNHLY, CDR2 FYNNEI. This CDR3 has 16 amino acids. The CDR3 nucleotides are TGTGCCAGCAGTGAGCTTGGGGCTAGCGGGGGGGAGACCCAGTACTTC. It specifies CASSELGASGGETQYF.